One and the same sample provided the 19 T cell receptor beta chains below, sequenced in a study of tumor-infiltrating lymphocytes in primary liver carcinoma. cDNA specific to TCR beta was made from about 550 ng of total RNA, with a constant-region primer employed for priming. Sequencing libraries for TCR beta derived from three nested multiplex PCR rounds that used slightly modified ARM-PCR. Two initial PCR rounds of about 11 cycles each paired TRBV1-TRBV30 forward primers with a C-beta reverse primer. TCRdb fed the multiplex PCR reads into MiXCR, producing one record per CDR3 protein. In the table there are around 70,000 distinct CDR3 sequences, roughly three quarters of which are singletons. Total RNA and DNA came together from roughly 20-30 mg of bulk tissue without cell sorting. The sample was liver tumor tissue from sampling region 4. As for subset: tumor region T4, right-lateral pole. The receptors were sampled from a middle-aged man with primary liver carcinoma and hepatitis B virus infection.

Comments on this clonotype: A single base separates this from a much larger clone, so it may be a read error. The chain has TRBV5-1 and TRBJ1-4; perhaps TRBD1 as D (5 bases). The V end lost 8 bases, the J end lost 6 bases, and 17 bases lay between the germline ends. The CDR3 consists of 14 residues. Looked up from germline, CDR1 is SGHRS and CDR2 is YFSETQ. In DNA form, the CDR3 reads TGCGCCAGTTCCCAGGGTTTAGCATATGAAAAACTGTTTTTT. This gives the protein CASSQGLAYEKLFF.

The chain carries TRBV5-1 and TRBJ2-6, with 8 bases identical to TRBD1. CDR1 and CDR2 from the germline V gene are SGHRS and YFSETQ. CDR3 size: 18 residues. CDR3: CGSSLQAGGYSGANVLTF. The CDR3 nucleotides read TGCGGCAGTAGCTTGCAGGCAGGGGGCTACTCTGGGGCCAACGTCCTGACTTTC.

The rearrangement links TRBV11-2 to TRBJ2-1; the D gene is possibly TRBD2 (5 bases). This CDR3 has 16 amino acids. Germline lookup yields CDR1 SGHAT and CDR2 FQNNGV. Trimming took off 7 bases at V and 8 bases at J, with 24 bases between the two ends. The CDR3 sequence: CASISRPSRRIYEQFF. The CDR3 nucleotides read TGTGCCAGCATCTCGCGCCCTAGCAGGAGGATCTATGAGCAGTTCTTC.

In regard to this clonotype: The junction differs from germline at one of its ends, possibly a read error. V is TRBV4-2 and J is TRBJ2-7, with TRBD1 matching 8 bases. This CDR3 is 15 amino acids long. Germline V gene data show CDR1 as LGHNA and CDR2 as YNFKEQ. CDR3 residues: CASSQEPGQDYEQCF. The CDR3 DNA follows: TGTGCCAGCAGCCAAGAGCCGGGACAGGACTACGAGCAGTGCTTC.

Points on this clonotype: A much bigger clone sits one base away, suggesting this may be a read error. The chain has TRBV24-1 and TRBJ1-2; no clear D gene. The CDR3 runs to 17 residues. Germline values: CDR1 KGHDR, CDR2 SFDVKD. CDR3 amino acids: CATSGVEGPHGDYGCTF. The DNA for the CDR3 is TGTGCCACCAGTGGGGTGGAAGGACCCCACGGTGACTATGGCTGCACCTTC.

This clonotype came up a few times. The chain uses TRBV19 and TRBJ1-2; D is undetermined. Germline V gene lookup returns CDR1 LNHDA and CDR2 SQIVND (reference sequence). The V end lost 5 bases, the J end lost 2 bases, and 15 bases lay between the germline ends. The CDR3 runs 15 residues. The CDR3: CASSGEHEWNYGYTF. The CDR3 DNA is TGTGCCAGTAGTGGGGAGCATGAGTGGAACTATGGCTACACCTTC.

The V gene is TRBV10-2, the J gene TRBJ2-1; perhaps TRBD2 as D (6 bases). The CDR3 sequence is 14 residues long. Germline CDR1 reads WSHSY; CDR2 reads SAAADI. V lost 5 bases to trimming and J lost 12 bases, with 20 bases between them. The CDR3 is CASSTGRAHHVQFF. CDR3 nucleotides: TGCGCCAGCAGTACCGGGAGAGCCCACCATGTGCAGTTCTTC.

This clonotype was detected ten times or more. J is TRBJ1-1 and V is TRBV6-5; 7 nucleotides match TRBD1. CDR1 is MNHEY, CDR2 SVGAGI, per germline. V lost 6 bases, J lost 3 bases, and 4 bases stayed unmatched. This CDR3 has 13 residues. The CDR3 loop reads CASRIQGDTEAFF. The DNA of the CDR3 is TGTGCCAGCAGAATCCAGGGGGACACTGAAGCTTTCTTT.

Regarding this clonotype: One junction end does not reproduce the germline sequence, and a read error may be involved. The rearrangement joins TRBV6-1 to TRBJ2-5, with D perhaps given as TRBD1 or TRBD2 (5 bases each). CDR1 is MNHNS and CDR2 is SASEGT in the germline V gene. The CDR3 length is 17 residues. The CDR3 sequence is CASSASMGVNRQEIQYF. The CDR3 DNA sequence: TGTGCCAGCAGCGCTAGCATGGGGGTAAACCGCCAAGAGATCCAGTACTTC.

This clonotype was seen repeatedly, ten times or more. The CDR3 region is CASGSLVLTQNEQYF. The CDR3 nucleotides are TGTGCTAGTGGTTCGCTGGTCCTAACACAGAACGAGCAGTACTTC. This chain connects TRBV12-5 to TRBJ2-7; D unclear. V lost 4 bases and J lost 5, with 18 bases in between. The V gene's germline CDR1 is LGHNT and CDR2 FRNRAP. There are 15 residues in the CDR3. The variable domain in full, completed from reference TRBV12-5 and TRBJ2-7, reads DARVTQTPRHKVTEMGQEVTMRCQPILGHNTVFWYRQTMMQGLELLAYFRNRAPLDDSGMPKDRFSAEMPDATLATLKIQPSEPRDSAVYFCASGSLVLTQNEQYFGPGTRLTVT.

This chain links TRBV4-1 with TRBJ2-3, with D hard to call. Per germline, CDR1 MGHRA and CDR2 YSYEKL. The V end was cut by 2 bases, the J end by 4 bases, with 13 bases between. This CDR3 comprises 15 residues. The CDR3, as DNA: TGCGCCAGCAGCCAATATCCCACGTCCGCAGATACGCAGTATTTT. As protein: CASSQYPTSADTQYF.

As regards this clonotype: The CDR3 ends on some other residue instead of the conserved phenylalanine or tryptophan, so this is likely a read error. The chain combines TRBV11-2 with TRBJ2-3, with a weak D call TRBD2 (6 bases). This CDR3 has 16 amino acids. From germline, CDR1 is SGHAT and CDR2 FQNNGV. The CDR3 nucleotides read TGTGCCAGCAGCTTAGATGTGGAGGGCCTCACAGAAACGCAGTATATT. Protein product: CASSLDVEGLTETQYI.

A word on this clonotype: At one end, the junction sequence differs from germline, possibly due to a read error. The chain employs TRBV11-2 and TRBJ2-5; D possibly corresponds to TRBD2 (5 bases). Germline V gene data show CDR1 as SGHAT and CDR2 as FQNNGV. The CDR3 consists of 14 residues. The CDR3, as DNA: TGTGTCAGCAACGGAAACGGGGTCCAAGAGACCCAGTACTTC. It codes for CVSNGNGVQETQYF.

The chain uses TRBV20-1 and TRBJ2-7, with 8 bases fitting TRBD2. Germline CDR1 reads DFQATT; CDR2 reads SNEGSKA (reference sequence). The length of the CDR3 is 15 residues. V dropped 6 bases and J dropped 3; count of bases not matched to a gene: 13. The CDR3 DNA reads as TGCAGTGCAGACCCTACTAGCGGTCATTACTACGAGCAGTACTTC. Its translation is CSADPTSGHYYEQYF.

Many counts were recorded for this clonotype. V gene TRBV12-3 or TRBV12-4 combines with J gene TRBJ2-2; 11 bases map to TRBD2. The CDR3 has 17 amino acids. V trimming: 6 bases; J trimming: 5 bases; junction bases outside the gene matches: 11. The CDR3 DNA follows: TGTGCCAGCAGCACCCCTTTACTAGCGGGAGATACCGGGGAGCTGTTTTTT. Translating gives CASSTPLLAGDTGELFF.

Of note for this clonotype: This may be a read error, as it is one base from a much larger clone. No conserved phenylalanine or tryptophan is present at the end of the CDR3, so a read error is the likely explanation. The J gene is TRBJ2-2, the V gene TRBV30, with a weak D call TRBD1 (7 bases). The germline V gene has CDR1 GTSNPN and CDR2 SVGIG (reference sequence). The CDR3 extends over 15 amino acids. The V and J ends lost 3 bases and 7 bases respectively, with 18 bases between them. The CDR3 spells CAWRKFDREVGELFL. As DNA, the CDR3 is TGTGCCTGGAGAAAGTTTGACAGGGAGGTCGGGGAGCTGTTTCTT.

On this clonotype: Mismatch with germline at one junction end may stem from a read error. The CDR3 here is CAWSMAGCVYEQYF. In DNA, the CDR3 is TGTGCCTGGAGTATGGCAGGGTGTGTCTACGAGCAATACTTC. V and J are TRBV30 and TRBJ2-7; tentatively, D is TRBD1 (5 bases). Germline CDR1 reads GTSNPN; CDR2 reads SVGIG (reference sequence). The CDR3 consists of 14 residues.

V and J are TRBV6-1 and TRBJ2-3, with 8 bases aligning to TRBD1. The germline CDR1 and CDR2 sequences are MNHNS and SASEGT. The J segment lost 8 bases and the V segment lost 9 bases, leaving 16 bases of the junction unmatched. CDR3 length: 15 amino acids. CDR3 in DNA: TGTGCCAGAATGGACAGGGTATGGGGTGCGGGTACGCAGTATTTT. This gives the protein CARMDRVWGAGTQYF.

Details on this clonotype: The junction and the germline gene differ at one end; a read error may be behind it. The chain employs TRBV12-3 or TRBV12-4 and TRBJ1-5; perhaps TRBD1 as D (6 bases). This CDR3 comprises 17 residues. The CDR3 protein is CARSFSRGTVGNQPQHF. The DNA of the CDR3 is TGTGCCAGAAGTTTCTCGAGGGGGACTGTTGGCAATCAGCCCCAGCATTTT.